This TCR beta chain was captured in a study of T cells in Graves' hyperthyroidism and ophthalmopathy. Study summary: Specimen type is peripheral blood, collected at initial diagnosis prior to any treatment. Study-wide points: Blood shared most expanded thyroid clonotypes above 0.001.

V lost 0 bases, J lost 4 bases, and 8 bases lay in between. Germline V gives CDR1 SGDLS, CDR2 YYNGEE. The CDR3 is 14 amino acids. Regions amplified from RNA transcripts were the TCR beta CDR3 regions. HTBI primers were employed in a first-round RT-PCR of the TCR CDR3. TCRdb passed the multiplex PCR reads through MiXCR, listing each CDR3 protein once. The profile shows some 200,000 distinct CDR3 sequences, 15% to 20% of them singletons. This clonotype was counted ten times or more. The antigen is unknown. Exclusion followed for patients with uncontrolled infection, other autoimmune disease, pregnancy or lactation.

The material sequenced was blood. The genes are TRBV9 and TRBJ2-1; D uncertain. The clonotype originates from a man aged 45-65 years with Graves' hyperthyroidism. Here the CDR3 reads CASSVVAAYNEQFF. CDR3 DNA: TGTGCCAGCAGCGTAGTGGCAGCTTACAATGAGCAGTTCTTC.